In its sample, the clone carrying this T cell receptor (beta chain) was seen a few times. Antigen: not known. Vbeta (60) and Jbeta (13) primers were used in the PCR. Sequencing used immunoSEQ multiplex PCR; TCRdb keeps in-frame clones, though not all of them. The table lists fewer than 200,000 clones, 60% to 80% of them singletons. This sample stems from a study of cytomegalovirus exposure and HLA in healthy donors. Overall study results and limits: For TCR beta chains, V- and J-gene trimming was later linked to a missense DCLRE1C variant. The authors later found most CMV-associated TCR beta chains appeared HLA-restricted.

There were likely unrecorded immune exposures, though donors were nominally healthy when sampled. V gave up 3 bases and J gave up 0 bases; unmatched junction bases: 4. Germline CDR1 reads MGHRA; CDR2 reads YSYEKL. The CDR3 loop spans 16 amino acids. The gene calls are TRBV4-1 and TRBJ1-2; 10 positions agree with TRBD1. This sequence was found in a middle-aged woman in good health and CMV-seropositive. The sequencing sample was made of PBMCs. The CDR3 here is CASSHAGTGANYGYTF. For the CDR3, the DNA is TGCGCCAGCAGCCATGCCGGGACAGGGGCTAACTATGGCTACACCTTC.